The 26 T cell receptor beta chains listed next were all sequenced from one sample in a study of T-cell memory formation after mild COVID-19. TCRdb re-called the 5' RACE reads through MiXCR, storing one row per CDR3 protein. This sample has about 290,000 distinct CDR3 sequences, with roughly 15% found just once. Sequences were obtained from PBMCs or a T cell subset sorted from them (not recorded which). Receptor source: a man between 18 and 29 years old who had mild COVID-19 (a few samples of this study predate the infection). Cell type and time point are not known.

DNA for the CDR3: TGTGCCAGCAGCGTAGGTTTAGCGGGGTCGGCAGATACGCAGTATTTT. Amino acids: CASSVGLAGSADTQYF. The chain uses TRBV9 and TRBJ2-3; 8 bases match TRBD2. Losses at the gene ends were 0 bases for V and 4 bases for J; bases not matched to a gene: 7. Per germline, CDR1 SGDLS and CDR2 YYNGEE. CDR3 length: 16 residues.

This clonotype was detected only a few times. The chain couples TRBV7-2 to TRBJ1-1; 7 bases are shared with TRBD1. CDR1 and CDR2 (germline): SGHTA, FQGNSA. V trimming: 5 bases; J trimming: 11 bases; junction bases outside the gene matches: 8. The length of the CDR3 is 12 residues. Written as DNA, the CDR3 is TGTGCCAGCAGCCCCGTGGGCAGGGGGGCTTTCTTT. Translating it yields CASSPVGRGAFF.

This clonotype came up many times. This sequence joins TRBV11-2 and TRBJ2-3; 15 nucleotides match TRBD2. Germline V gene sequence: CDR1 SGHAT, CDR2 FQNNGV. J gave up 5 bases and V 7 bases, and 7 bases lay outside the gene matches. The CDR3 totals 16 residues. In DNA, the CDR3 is TGTGCCAGCACCCGGACTAGCGGGGGGGCGGGAGATACGCAGTATTTT. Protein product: CASTRTSGGAGDTQYF.

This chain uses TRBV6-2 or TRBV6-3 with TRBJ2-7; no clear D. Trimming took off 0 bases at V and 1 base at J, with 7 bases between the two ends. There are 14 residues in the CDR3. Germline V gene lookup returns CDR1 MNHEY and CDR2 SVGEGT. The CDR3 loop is CASSYSMLSYEQYV. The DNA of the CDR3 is TGTGCCAGCAGTTACTCGATGCTTTCCTACGAGCAGTACGTC.

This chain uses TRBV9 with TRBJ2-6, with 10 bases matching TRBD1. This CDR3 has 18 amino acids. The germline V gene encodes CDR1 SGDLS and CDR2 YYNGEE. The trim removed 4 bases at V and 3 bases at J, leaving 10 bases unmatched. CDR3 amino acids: CASSSPTGTGVGANVLTF. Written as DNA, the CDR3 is TGTGCCAGCAGCTCTCCTACCGGGACAGGGGTTGGGGCCAACGTCCTGACTTTC.

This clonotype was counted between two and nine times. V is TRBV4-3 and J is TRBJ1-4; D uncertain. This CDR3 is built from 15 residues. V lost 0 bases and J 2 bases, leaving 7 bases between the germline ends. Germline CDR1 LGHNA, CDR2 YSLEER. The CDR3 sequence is CASSQDSGTNEKLFF. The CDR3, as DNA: TGCGCCAGCAGCCAAGATTCTGGGACTAATGAAAAACTGTTTTTT.

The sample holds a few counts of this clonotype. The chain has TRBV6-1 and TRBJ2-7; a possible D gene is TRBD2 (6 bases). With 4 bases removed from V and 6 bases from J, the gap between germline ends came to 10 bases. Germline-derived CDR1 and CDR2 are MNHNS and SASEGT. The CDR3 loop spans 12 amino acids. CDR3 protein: CASSGLLAEQYF. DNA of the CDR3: TGTGCCAGCAGTGGATTACTAGCCGAGCAGTACTTC.

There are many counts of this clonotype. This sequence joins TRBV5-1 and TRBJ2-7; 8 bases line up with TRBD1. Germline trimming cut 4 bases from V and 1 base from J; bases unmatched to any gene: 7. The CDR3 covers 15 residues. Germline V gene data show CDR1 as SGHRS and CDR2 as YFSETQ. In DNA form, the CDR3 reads TGCGCCAGCAGCGACCGGGACAGGAGTTCCTACGAGCAGTACTTC. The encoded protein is CASSDRDRSSYEQYF.

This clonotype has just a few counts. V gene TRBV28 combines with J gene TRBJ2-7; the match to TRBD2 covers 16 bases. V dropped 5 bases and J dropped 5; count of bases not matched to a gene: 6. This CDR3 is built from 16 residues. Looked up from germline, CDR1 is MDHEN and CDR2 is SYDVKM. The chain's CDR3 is CASSGPGLAGGHEQYF. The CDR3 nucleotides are TGTGCCAGCAGTGGACCGGGACTAGCGGGGGGGCACGAGCAGTACTTC.

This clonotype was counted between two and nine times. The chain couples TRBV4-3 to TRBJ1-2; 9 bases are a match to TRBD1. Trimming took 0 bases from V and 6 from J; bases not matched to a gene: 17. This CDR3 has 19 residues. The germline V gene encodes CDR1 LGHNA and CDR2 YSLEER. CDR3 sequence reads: CASSQDLRVMGQGFDGYTF. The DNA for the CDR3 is TGCGCCAGCAGCCAAGATCTTCGGGTTATGGGACAGGGATTTGATGGCTACACCTTC.

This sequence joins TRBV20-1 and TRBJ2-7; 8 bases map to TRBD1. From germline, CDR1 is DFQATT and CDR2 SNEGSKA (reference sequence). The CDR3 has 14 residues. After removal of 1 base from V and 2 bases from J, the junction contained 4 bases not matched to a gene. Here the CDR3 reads CSARGDRWAYEQYV. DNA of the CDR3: TGCAGTGCTAGAGGGGACAGGTGGGCCTACGAGCAGTACGTC.

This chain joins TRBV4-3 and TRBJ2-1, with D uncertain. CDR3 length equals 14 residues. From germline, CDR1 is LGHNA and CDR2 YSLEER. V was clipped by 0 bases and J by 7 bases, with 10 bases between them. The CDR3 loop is CASSQDRAVNEQFF. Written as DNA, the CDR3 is TGCGCCAGCAGCCAAGATAGGGCGGTAAATGAGCAGTTCTTC.

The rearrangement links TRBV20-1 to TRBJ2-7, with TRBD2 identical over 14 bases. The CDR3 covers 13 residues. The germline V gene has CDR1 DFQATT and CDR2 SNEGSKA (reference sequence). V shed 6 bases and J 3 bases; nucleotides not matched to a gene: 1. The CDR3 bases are TGCAGTGCCGGACTAGCGGGGGGCTACGAGCAGTACGTC. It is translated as CSAGLAGGYEQYV.

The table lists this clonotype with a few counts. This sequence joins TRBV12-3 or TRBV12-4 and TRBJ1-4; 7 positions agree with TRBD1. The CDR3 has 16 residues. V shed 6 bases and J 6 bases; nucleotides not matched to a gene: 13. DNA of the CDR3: TGTGCCAGCAGCCCTATGACAGGGATGAGTCATGAAAAACTGTTTTTT. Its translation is CASSPMTGMSHEKLFF.

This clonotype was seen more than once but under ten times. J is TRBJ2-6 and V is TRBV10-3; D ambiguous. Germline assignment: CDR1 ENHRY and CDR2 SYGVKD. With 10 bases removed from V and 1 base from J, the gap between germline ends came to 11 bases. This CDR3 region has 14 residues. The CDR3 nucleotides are TGTGCCACCCCTTCGAGTTCTGGGGCCAACGTCCTGACTTTC. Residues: CATPSSSGANVLTF.

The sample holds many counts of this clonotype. The CDR3 protein is CASSPRPGDGYTF. The CDR3 region has the DNA TGTGCCAGCTCCCCAAGGCCAGGGGATGGCTACACCTTC. The genes are TRBV18 and TRBJ1-2; possibly TRBD1 for D (6 bases). Germline V gene lookup returns CDR1 KGHSH and CDR2 LQKENI. The CDR3 sequence is 13 residues long. The V and J ends lost 6 bases and 6 bases respectively, with 14 bases between them.

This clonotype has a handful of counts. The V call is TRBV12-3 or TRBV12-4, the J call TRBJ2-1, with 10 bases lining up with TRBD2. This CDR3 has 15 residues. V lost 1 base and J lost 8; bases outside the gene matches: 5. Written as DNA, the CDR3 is TGTGCCAGCAGTTTAGGAGCGGGGGGGCCCTATGAGCAGTTCTTC. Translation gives CASSLGAGGPYEQFF.

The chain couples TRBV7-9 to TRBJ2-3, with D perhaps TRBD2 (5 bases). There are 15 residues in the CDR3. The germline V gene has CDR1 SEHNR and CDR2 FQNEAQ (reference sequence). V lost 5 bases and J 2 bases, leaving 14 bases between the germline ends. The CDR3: CASSMRRAVTDTQYF. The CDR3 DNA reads TGTGCCAGCAGCATGAGGCGGGCCGTCACAGATACGCAGTATTTT.

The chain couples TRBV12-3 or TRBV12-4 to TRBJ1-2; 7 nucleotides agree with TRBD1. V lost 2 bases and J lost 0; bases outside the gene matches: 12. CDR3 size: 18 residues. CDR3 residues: CASSLRQGSINTNYGYTF. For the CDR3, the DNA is TGTGCCAGCAGTTTAAGACAGGGATCTATCAATACTAACTATGGCTACACCTTC.

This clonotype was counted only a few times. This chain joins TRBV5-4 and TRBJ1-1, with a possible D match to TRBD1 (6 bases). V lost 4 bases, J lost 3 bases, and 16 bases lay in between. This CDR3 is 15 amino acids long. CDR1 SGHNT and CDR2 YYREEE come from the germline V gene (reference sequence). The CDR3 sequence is CASSRDIFTYTEAFF. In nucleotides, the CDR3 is TGTGCCAGCAGCAGGGACATTTTCACGTACACTGAAGCTTTCTTT.

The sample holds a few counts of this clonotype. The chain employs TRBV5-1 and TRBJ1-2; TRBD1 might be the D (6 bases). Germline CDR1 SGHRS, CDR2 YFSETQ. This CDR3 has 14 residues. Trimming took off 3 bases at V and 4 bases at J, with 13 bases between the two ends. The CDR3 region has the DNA TGCGCCAGCAGCTACACAGGACAGAGCTATGGCTACACCTTC. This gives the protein CASSYTGQSYGYTF.

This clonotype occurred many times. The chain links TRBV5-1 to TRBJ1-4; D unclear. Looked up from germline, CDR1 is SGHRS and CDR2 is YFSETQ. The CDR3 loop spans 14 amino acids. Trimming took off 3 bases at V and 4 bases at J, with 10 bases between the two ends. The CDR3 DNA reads TGCGCCAGCAGCTCCGGACGGGATAATGAAAAACTGTTTTTT. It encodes CASSSGRDNEKLFF.

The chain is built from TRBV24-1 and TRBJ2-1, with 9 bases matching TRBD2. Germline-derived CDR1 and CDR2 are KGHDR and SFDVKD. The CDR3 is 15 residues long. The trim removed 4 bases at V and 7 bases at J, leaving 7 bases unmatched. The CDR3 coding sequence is TGTGCCACCAGTGACCCCGAGCGGGGGGAAAATGAGCAGTTCTTC. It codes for CATSDPERGENEQFF.

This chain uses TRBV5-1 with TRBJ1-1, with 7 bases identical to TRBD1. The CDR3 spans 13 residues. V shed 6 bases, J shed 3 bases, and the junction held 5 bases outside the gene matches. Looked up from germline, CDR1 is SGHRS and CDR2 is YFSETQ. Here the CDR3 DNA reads TGCGCCAGCAACCGACAGGGAGACACTGAAGCTTTCTTT. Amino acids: CASNRQGDTEAFF.

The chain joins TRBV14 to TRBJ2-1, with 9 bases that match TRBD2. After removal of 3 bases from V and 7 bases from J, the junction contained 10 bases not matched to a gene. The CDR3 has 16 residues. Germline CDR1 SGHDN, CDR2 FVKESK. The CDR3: CASSQTLGLAANEQFF. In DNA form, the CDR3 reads TGTGCCAGCAGCCAGACTTTGGGACTAGCAGCGAATGAGCAGTTCTTC.

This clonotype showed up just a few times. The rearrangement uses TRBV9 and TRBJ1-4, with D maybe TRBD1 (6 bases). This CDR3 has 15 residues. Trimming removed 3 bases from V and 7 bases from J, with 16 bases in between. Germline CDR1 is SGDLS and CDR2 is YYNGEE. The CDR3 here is CASSAEGGYVEKLFF. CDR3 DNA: TGTGCCAGCAGCGCCGAGGGGGGGTATGTTGAAAAACTGTTTTTT.